This TCR beta chain derives from a study of T cell changes during pregnancy in multiple sclerosis. Some clones are missing from TCRdb's copy, which holds only in-frame ones; the method was immunoSEQ multiplex PCR. The sample consists of about 92,000 clones, more than 85% of them appearing once. The sequencing here drew on peripheral blood, taken in the first trimester of pregnancy. This clonotype originated in a female donor with multiple sclerosis, enrolled in a pregnancy study.

The CDR3 DNA follows: TGTGCCTGGAGTGCGGGAGTTGGGAATTCACCCCTCCACTTT. The encoded protein is CAWSAGVGNSPLHF. This rearrangement joins TRBV30 to TRBJ1-6; D is ambiguous. The germline gives CDR1 GTSNPN, CDR2 SVGIG (reference sequence). The CDR3 extends over 14 amino acids. Trimming took off 1 base at V and 7 bases at J, with 11 bases between the two ends. Filled out from reference TRBV30 and TRBJ1-6, the complete variable domain reads SQTIHQWPATLVQPVGSPLSLECTVEGTSNPNLYWYRQAAGRGLQLLFYSVGIGQISSEVPQNLSASRPQDRQFILSSKKLLLSDSGFYLCAWSAGVGNSPLHFGNGTRLTVT.